Following are 29 T cell receptor beta chains from one sample sequenced in a study of beta chain features in type 1 diabetes. Of the isolated RNA, all was reverse transcribed, and so the sequenced material was expressed TCRB transcripts. TCRdb's table, derived via immunoSEQ multiplex PCR, lists solely in-frame clones and lacks some. In the table there are around 290,000 clones, 7% to 9% of which are singletons. Source material: central memory CD4+ T cells from blood. Source of these receptors: a woman younger than 30 in good health.

This clone was detected ten times or more. The genes are TRBV11-1 and TRBJ2-7; D remains unclear. The CDR3 covers 14 residues. V shed 2 bases and J shed 1 base, with 9 bases lying between them. Germline-derived CDR1 and CDR2 are SGHAT and FQDESV (reference sequence). DNA for the CDR3: TGTGCCAGCAGCTTATCCGCGACTTCCTACGAGCAGTACGTC. As protein: CASSLSATSYEQYV.

Only a few counts were recorded for this clone. One end of the junction does not line up with germline, which may come from a read error. This sequence joins TRBV5-4 and TRBJ2-1; the D is unclear. CDR3 size: 13 residues. Germline V gives CDR1 SGHNT, CDR2 YYREEE (reference sequence). The CDR3 region is CASSLAHLARPVF. CDR3 in DNA: TGTGCCAGCAGCTTGGCCCATTTGGCCAGGCCGGTCTTC.

The sample holds a few counts of this clone. This chain links TRBV7-9 with TRBJ2-3; perhaps TRBD1 as D (5 bases). The CDR3 extends over 12 amino acids. With 10 bases removed from V and 6 bases from J, the gap between germline ends came to 14 bases. Germline-derived CDR1 and CDR2 are SEHNR and FQNEAQ (reference sequence). The CDR3 sequence: CATSSGSDTQYF. As DNA, the CDR3 is TGTGCCACATCCTCAGGGTCGGATACGCAGTATTTT.

This clone was counted a few times. This chain uses TRBV11-1 with TRBJ2-7; a possible D gene is TRBD2 (6 bases). CDR1 is SGHAT, CDR2 FQDESV, per germline (reference sequence). The CDR3 sequence is 16 residues long. V shed 5 bases and J shed 3 bases, with 20 bases lying between them. The CDR3 loop reads CASSPSLAAGSYEQYF. Here the CDR3 DNA reads TGTGCCAGCAGCCCATCCTTAGCGGCAGGGAGCTACGAGCAGTACTTC.

The V gene is TRBV7-2, the J gene TRBJ2-3; D gene ambiguous. This CDR3 is 14 amino acids long. Trimming took 5 bases from V and 2 from J, leaving 11 bases between them. Germline CDR1 reads SGHTA; CDR2 reads FQGNSA. Here the CDR3 DNA reads TGTGCCAGCAGCCAATCTATGGTCACAGATACGCAGTATTTT. This encodes CASSQSMVTDTQYF.

The V call is TRBV6-5, the J call TRBJ1-2; unclear D gene. Germline assignment: CDR1 MNHEY and CDR2 SVGAGI. The V end lost 2 bases, the J end lost 7 bases, and 5 bases lay between the germline ends. The CDR3 extends over 11 amino acids. The CDR3 loop is CASSYRIGYTF. CDR3 coding DNA: TGTGCCAGCAGTTACCGCATTGGCTACACCTTC.

This clone occurred a few times. This rearrangement joins TRBV7-2 to TRBJ2-1; D is ambiguous. The CDR3 is made up of 13 amino acids. Germline V gives CDR1 SGHTA, CDR2 FQGNSA. The V end was cut by 2 bases, the J end by 9 bases, with 11 bases between. In nucleotides, the CDR3 is TGTGCCAGCAGCTTAAAGGGCTCGGGTGAGCAGTTCTTC. This codes for CASSLKGSGEQFF.

This clone appeared a few times. V usage is TRBV7-8 and J usage is TRBJ2-5, with TRBD2 identical over 9 bases. The V gene end was trimmed by 0 bases and the J gene end by 2 bases; junction bases not matched to a gene: 7. This CDR3 spans 17 amino acids. Germline CDR1 reads SGHVS; CDR2 reads FQNEAQ. In nucleotides, the CDR3 is TGTGCCAGCAGCTTAGCGCGCTCGCGGGGGGGACAAGAGACCCAGTACTTC. It yields the protein CASSLARSRGGQETQYF.

J is TRBJ1-2 and V is TRBV7-8, with no clear D. Trimming removed 5 bases from V and 8 bases from J, with 18 bases in between. CDR3 length: 14 amino acids. Germline CDR1 is SGHVS and CDR2 is FQNEAQ. The CDR3 here is CASSDPWTVRGYTF. Here the CDR3 DNA reads TGTGCCAGCAGCGACCCGTGGACCGTCCGCGGCTACACCTTC. The full variable domain, with the rest looked up from reference TRBV7-8 and TRBJ1-2, is GAGVSQSPRYKVAKRGQDVALRCDPISGHVSLFWYQQALGQGPEFLTYFQNEAQLDKSGLPSDRFFAERPEGSVSTLKIQRTQQEDSAVYLCASSDPWTVRGYTFGSGTRLTVV.

This clone was picked up a small number of times. The V and J genes are TRBV6-8 and TRBJ1-5, with 8 positions matching TRBD1. CDR1 is MNHGY, CDR2 SAAAGT, per germline. The length of the CDR3 is 13 residues. V dropped 6 bases and J dropped 2; count of bases not matched to a gene: 0. DNA of the CDR3: TGTGCCAGCAGGGACAGGGGCAATCAGCCCCAGCATTTT. Protein: CASRDRGNQPQHF.

This chain uses TRBV2 with TRBJ2-5; D is possibly TRBD2 (6 bases). V gave up 5 bases and J gave up 1 base, with 14 bases separating them. CDR3 length: 15 amino acids. Germline V CDR1 and CDR2: SNHLY, FYNNEI. The CDR3 protein is CASSYILGGQETQYF. The DNA of the CDR3 is TGTGCCAGCAGTTACATCCTGGGGGGCCAAGAGACCCAGTACTTC.

This chain uses TRBV4-2 with TRBJ1-2, with no clear D. CDR1 LGHNA and CDR2 YNFKEQ come from the germline V gene. This CDR3 comprises 12 residues. The V end lost 3 bases, the J end lost 3 bases, and 5 bases lay between the germline ends. The CDR3 reads CASSQGYYGYTF. The CDR3 nucleotides read TGTGCCAGCAGCCAGGGTTACTATGGCTACACCTTC.

The chain uses TRBV6-5 and TRBJ2-2; D gene uncertain. Germline CDR1 MNHEY, CDR2 SVGAGI. Trimming took 7 bases from V and 0 from J, leaving 3 bases between them. The CDR3 has 12 residues. CDR3 DNA sequence: TGTGCCAGCAAAGCGAACACCGGGGAGCTGTTTTTT. It translates to CASKANTGELFF.

This clone was recorded a few times. The CDR3 sequence: CASSRGPLRMNTEAFF. The CDR3 coding sequence is TGCGCCAGCAGCCGTGGACCCTTGCGCATGAACACTGAAGCTTTCTTT. The chain has TRBV4-3 and TRBJ1-1, with D unclear. Trimming pared 4 bases from V and 0 bases from J, leaving 15 bases between. This CDR3 has 16 amino acids. Germline CDR1 reads LGHNA; CDR2 reads YSLEER.

At least ten counts were recorded for this clone. This CDR3 is CASINRPLLIYEQYV. The CDR3 DNA sequence: TGTGCCAGCATCAATAGGCCCCTACTAATCTACGAGCAGTACGTC. The chain combines TRBV14 with TRBJ2-7; D call uncertain. Trimming cost V 7 bases and J 3 bases, with 19 bases left between them. Germline V gene lookup returns CDR1 SGHDN and CDR2 FVKESK. CDR3 length equals 15 residues.

This clone was seen a handful of times. CDR3 in DNA: TGTGCCAGCAGCCCCGGACTAGCGGGGTACCAAGAGACCCAGTACTTC. It is translated as CASSPGLAGYQETQYF. The V call is TRBV7-9, the J call TRBJ2-5, with 12 bases that match TRBD2. Germline V gene data show CDR1 as SEHNR and CDR2 as FQNEAQ (reference sequence). The CDR3 totals 16 residues. The junction had 4 bases not matched to a gene; V was cut back by 5 bases and J by 0 bases.

The chain uses TRBV29-1 and TRBJ2-7; D possibly matches TRBD1 or TRBD2 (5 bases each). Germline CDR1 and CDR2: SQVTM and ANQGSEA. The CDR3 length is 13 residues. The V end lost 3 bases, the J end lost 3 bases, and 12 bases lay between the germline ends. CDR3 sequence reads: CSVDSGRDYEQYF. The CDR3 coding sequence is TGCAGCGTTGATTCGGGACGAGACTACGAGCAGTACTTC.

This clone was observed at least ten times. The CDR3 reads CASSSLGTDTQYF. The CDR3 region has the DNA TGTGCCAGCAGCTCGTTGGGCACAGATACGCAGTATTTT. The chain has TRBV7-3 and TRBJ2-3; D is ambiguous. V was pared by 4 bases and J by 1 base, with 6 bases between. The CDR3 totals 13 residues. Looked up from germline, CDR1 is SGHTA and CDR2 is FQGTGA.

This clone turned up a few times. The chain has TRBV30 and TRBJ2-7; D is perhaps TRBD1 or TRBD2 (6 bases each). Trimming pared 1 base from V and 2 bases from J, leaving 15 bases between. The V gene's germline CDR1 is GTSNPN and CDR2 SVGIG (reference sequence). The CDR3 runs 15 residues. CDR3 in DNA: TGTGCCTGGAGTGATCCCGGGGGCCGAACCTACGAGCAGTACTTC. Translated, it gives CAWSDPGGRTYEQYF.

This clone was recorded at least ten times. The chain couples TRBV27 to TRBJ2-7; D unclear. Deletions cut 8 bases from V and 2 bases from J, with 4 bases between. Germline V gene lookup returns CDR1 MNHEY and CDR2 SMNVEV (reference sequence). CDR3 length equals 10 residues. The CDR3 here is CASGTYEQYV. The DNA for the CDR3 is TGTGCCAGCGGGACCTACGAGCAGTACGTC.

The rearrangement joins TRBV15 to TRBJ2-7; D remains unclear. The CDR3 spans 16 residues. From germline, CDR1 is LNHNV and CDR2 YYDKDF (reference sequence). Trimming took 1 base from V and 2 from J, leaving 15 bases between them. The CDR3 DNA reads TGTGCCACCAGCAGAGGTCTTTTGGGGTCCACCTACGAGCAGTACTTC. It yields the protein CATSRGLLGSTYEQYF.

V usage is TRBV5-8 and J usage is TRBJ1-6, with D unclear. V was trimmed by 0 bases and J by 9 bases, leaving 7 bases between them. The germline gives CDR1 SGHTS, CDR2 YDEGEE. The CDR3 contains 13 residues. The CDR3 loop is CASSLDGPSPLHF. The CDR3, as DNA: TGTGCCAGCAGCTTGGACGGGCCTTCACCCCTCCACTTT.

V gene TRBV5-4 combines with J gene TRBJ1-2; TRBD1 matches 7 bases. CDR1 is SGHNT and CDR2 is YYREEE in the germline V gene (reference sequence). Germline trimming cut 5 bases from V and 3 bases from J; bases unmatched to any gene: 10. The CDR3 extends over 15 amino acids. CDR3 residues: CASSSPTGADYGYTF. The DNA of the CDR3 is TGTGCCAGCAGTTCCCCCACAGGGGCCGACTATGGCTACACCTTC.

The chain uses TRBV7-9 and TRBJ2-1; maybe TRBD1 (6 bases). V lost 2 bases, J lost 12 bases, and 17 bases lay in between. This CDR3 has 14 amino acids. The germline V gene has CDR1 SEHNR and CDR2 FQNEAQ (reference sequence). This chain's CDR3 is CASSLQGLPSWQFF. CDR3 bases: TGTGCCAGCAGCTTACAGGGGCTCCCCTCGTGGCAGTTCTTC.

This clone was detected a few times. The chain recombines TRBV7-8 with TRBJ1-1; no clear D gene. The V end lost 3 bases, the J end lost 2 bases, and 7 bases lay between the germline ends. Germline CDR1 reads SGHVS; CDR2 reads FQNEAQ. CDR3 size: 13 residues. The CDR3 coding sequence is TGTGCCAGCAGCTTTACAGAAAACACTGAAGCTTTCTTT. As protein: CASSFTENTEAFF.

A few counts support this clone. This chain links TRBV15 with TRBJ2-5, with no clear D. V gave up 0 bases and J gave up 5 bases, with 13 bases separating them. Germline V gene data show CDR1 as LNHNV and CDR2 as YYDKDF (reference sequence). CDR3 length: 15 residues. In nucleotides, the CDR3 is TGTGCCACCAGCAGAGACCCCGACTTGGGGGAGACCCAGTACTTC. It translates to CATSRDPDLGETQYF.

This clone was observed at least ten times. The chain recombines TRBV7-2 with TRBJ2-1; TRBD1 is a possible D gene (6 bases). The CDR3 has 15 amino acids. Looked up from germline, CDR1 is SGHTA and CDR2 is FQGNSA. The germline V and J ends were trimmed by 1 base and 10 bases, with 17 bases remaining between them. The CDR3 loop is CASSLVRGAKLEQFF. The CDR3 DNA reads as TGTGCCAGCAGCTTAGTCAGGGGTGCCAAACTGGAGCAGTTCTTC.

V gene TRBV10-2 combines with J gene TRBJ2-4, with D perhaps matching TRBD1 (5 bases). Per the germline V gene, CDR1 is WSHSY and CDR2 is SAAADI. With 6 bases removed from V and 0 bases from J, the gap between germline ends came to 15 bases. This CDR3 comprises 16 residues. The CDR3, as DNA: TGCGCCAGCAGGGATGACAGACCCTTAGCCAAAAACATTCAGTACTTC. It specifies CASRDDRPLAKNIQYF.

There are a few counts of this clone. This rearrangement joins TRBV7-8 to TRBJ1-3, with TRBD1 as a possible D gene (5 bases). CDR1 and CDR2 (germline): SGHVS, FQNEAQ. V gave up 11 bases and J gave up 0 bases, with 14 bases separating them. The CDR3 covers 14 residues. The CDR3: CAARGGLSGNTIYF. In DNA, the CDR3 is TGTGCCGCGCGGGGGGGACTCTCTGGAAACACCATATATTTT.